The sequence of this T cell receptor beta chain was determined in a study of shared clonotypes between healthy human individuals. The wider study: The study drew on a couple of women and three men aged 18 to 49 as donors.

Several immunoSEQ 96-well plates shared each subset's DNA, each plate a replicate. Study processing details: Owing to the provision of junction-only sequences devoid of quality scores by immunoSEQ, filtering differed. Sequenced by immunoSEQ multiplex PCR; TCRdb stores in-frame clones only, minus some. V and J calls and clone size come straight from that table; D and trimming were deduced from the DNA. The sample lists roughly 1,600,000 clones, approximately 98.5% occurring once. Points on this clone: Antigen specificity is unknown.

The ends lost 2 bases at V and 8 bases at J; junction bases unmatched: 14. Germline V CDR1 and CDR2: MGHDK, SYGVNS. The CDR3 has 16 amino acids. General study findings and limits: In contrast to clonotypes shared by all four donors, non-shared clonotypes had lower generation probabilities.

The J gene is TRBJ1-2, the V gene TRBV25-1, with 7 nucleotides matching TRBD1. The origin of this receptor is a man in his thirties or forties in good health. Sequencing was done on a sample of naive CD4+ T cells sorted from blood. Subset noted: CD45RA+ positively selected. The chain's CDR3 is CASSEHGGTANWGYTF. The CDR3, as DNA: TGTGCCAGCAGTGAACACGGGGGGACAGCCAACTGGGGCTACACCTTC.